A selection of T cell receptor beta chains follows, all from one sample in a study of blood T cell repertoires in COVID-19. Here immunoSEQ multiplex PCR was the method, and the copy in TCRdb shows in-frame clones only, minus some. This table holds 110,000 or so clones, about nine tenths found once. Sequencing was done on a sample of peripheral blood. These receptors came from a woman aged 45-65 years with acute or convalescent COVID-19. Each CDR3 is given with its conserved first and last residue. The D gene is left open where the match is weak.

V,J,D,CDR3,DNA
TRBV9,TRBJ1-6,-,CASSVKPLQPGSPLHF,TGTGCCAGCAGCGTTAAACCACTCCAACCGGGTTCACCCCTCCACTTT
TRBV4-1,TRBJ2-7,TRBD1,CASSPGQGLYEQYF,TGCGCCAGCAGCCCGGGACAGGGACTTTACGAGCAGTACTTC
TRBV19,TRBJ1-6,-,CAASSYNSPLHF,TGTGCCGCGAGCTCCTATAATTCACCCCTCCACTTT
TRBV5-4,TRBJ2-7,TRBD1,CASSRTGLDF,TGTGCCAGCAGCAGGACAGGGTTGGACTTC
TRBV18,TRBJ1-1,-,CASSPRGVHGGTEAFF,TGTGCCAGCTCACCTCGCGGGGTCCACGGGGGGACTGAAGCTTTCTTT
TRBV5-1,TRBJ2-7,-,CASSLTGGLPYEQYF,TGCGCCAGCAGCCTAACGGGGGGCCTTCCCTACGAGCAGTACTTC
TRBV7-2,TRBJ2-7,-,CASSSTGVDEQYF,TGTGCCAGCAGCTCCACCGGTGTAGACGAGCAGTACTTC
TRBV25-1,TRBJ1-2,-,CASSESGIRSGYTF,TGTGCCAGCAGTGAATCTGGCATAAGGAGTGGCTACACCTTC
TRBV15,TRBJ2-2,-,CATSTLSGAGELFF,TGTGCCACCAGCACCCTAAGCGGAGCCGGGGAGCTGTTTTTT
TRBV7-9,TRBJ1-3,-,CASSRVGQGPNTIYF,TGTGCCAGCAGCAGGGTCGGGCAGGGGCCTAACACCATATATTTT
TRBV10-1,TRBJ1-2,TRBD1,CASSRQGKITNYGYTF,TGCGCCAGCAGTAGACAGGGGAAGATTACGAACTATGGCTACACCTTC
TRBV6-5,TRBJ2-1,TRBD2,CASRAGGHNEQFF,TGTGCCAGCAGAGCGGGAGGGCACAATGAGCAGTTCTTC
TRBV24-1,TRBJ1-1,-,CATSSPSGEVAFF,TGTGCCACCAGCAGTCCAAGTGGCGAGGTAGCTTTCTTT
TRBV19,TRBJ1-1,-,CASSNIRENTEAFF,TGTGCCAGTAGTAATATCAGGGAGAACACTGAAGCTTTCTTT
TRBV4-3,TRBJ2-5,TRBD2,CASSQDRGSGSDETQYF,TGCGCCAGCAGCCAAGATAGGGGTAGCGGGAGCGATGAGACCCAGTACTTC
TRBV29-1,TRBJ2-2,TRBD1,CSADRPNTGELFF,TGCAGCGCGGACAGGCCGAACACCGGGGAGCTGTTTTTT
TRBV4-2,TRBJ1-5,-,CASSHEGIRSQEEIF,TGTGCCAGCAGCCATGAAGGTATCAGGAGCCAGGAGGAAATTTTT
TRBV5-1,TRBJ1-1,-,CASSPGDLNTEAFF,TGCGCCAGCAGCCCGGGGGACCTGAACACTGAAGCTTTCTTT
TRBV30,TRBJ1-2,-,CAGQPTGPGYTF,TGTGCCGGGCAACCGACAGGTCCAGGCTACACCTTC
TRBV7-2,TRBJ1-2,-,CASSSNTGRGGYTF,TGTGCCAGCAGCTCAAATACAGGGAGGGGAGGCTACACCTTC